This TCR beta chain was identified in a study of chemoradiotherapy in HPV16-positive cancers. Findings of the study overall: The functional HPV-specific definition rests on just a couple of HPV16-positive patients. During treatment, candidate HPV-specific clones and E7-related motifs expanded in tumor. In HPV16-positive patients, HPV-responsive T-cell expansion tracked better recurrence-free survival.

Samples were taken several times over chemoradiotherapy. As to this clone: Antigen unknown.

Some clones are missing from TCRdb's copy, which holds only in-frame ones; the method was immunoSEQ multiplex PCR. The sample includes about 590 clones, 88% of them seen just once. The sample in question was tumor tissue, obtained from a patient who underwent chemoradiotherapy. The TCR comes from a human donor with HPV-associated anogenital cancer.

Here the CDR3 reads CASSLVGEDTQYF. The DNA for the CDR3 is TGTGCCAGCAGCTTGGTAGGGGAAGATACGCAGTATTTT. The chain links TRBV5-4 to TRBJ2-3; D possibly corresponds to TRBD1 (5 bases). There are 13 residues in the CDR3. V lost 0 bases and J lost 5, with 7 bases in between. Germline CDR1 and CDR2: SGHNT and YYREEE (reference sequence).